The clone carrying this T cell receptor beta chain was found many times. Time point defined: blood at routine non-recurrence follow-up after resection. Tumor, nontumor lung or frozen PBMC supplied whole RNA that was sequenced unsorted. This entry comes from a study of spatial heterogeneity in lung cancer. Study background: Taken at a median of around 2 years after resection, follow-up PBMC samples underwent sequencing when available. Consistent detection of more beta-chain than alpha-chain sequences was observed.

A distinct unique molecular identifier was carried by each TCR cDNA molecule. Via MiXCR, TCRdb re-called the 5' RACE reads, giving one row per CDR3 protein. This sample has some 30,000 distinct CDR3 sequences, with 10% found just once. The sample was PBMCs, taken at follow-up. The clonotype originates from a female donor with early-stage non-small cell lung cancer.

CDR3 nucleotides: TGTGCCAGCAGTCCCACGGGGCTGCAATTCAATCAGCCCCAGCATTTT. Amino acids: CASSPTGLQFNQPQHF. The chain recombines TRBV12-3 or TRBV12-4 with TRBJ1-5; the D gene is possibly TRBD1 (5 bases). Deletions cut 5 bases from V and 3 bases from J, with 17 bases between. This CDR3 comprises 16 residues.